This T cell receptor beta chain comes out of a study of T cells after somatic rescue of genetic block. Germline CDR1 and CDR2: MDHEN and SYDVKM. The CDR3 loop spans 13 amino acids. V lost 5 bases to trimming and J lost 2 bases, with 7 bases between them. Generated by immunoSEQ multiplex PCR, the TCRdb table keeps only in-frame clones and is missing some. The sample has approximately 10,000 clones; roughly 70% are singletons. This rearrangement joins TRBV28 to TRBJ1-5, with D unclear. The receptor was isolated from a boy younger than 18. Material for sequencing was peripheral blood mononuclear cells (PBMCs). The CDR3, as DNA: TGTGCCAGCAGTGTTCGGGGCAATCAGCCCCAGCATTTT. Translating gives CASSVRGNQPQHF.